A selection of T cell receptor beta chains follows, all from one sample in a study of shared clonotypes between healthy human individuals. Data came from immunoSEQ multiplex PCR; TCRdb stores just in-frame clones and leaves some out. The sample holds about 1 million clones, around four fifths seen once. The specimen sequenced was memory CD4+ T cells sorted from blood. The receptor source for this set is a man aged 18 to 35 in good health. CDR3s include the opening cysteine and the closing phenylalanine or tryptophan. A D gene is named only where the DNA matches it firmly. Expanded clones are given a class, and other clones once, few, many or no size at all.

D gene: NA
clone size: NA
J gene: TRBJ2-5
V gene: TRBV6-1
CDR3 DNA: TGTGCCAGCAGTGAATATATGGGGCGAGAGACCCAGTACTTC
CDR3 protein: CASSEYMGRETQYF

D gene: NA
clone size: NA
J gene: TRBJ2-7
V gene: TRBV20-1
CDR3 DNA: TGCAGTGTCCGGGGGCCGGGCGAGCAGTACTTC
CDR3 protein: CSVRGPGEQYF

D gene: TRBD1
clone size: NA
J gene: TRBJ1-2
V gene: TRBV6-1
CDR3 DNA: TGTGCCAGCAGTGAAGGGGGACAGTCTTATGGCTACACCTTC
CDR3 protein: CASSEGGQSYGYTF

D gene: NA
clone size: NA
J gene: TRBJ2-7
V gene: TRBV6-1
CDR3 DNA: TGTGCCAGCAGCTACCAAGAAGCCTACGAGCAGTACTTC
CDR3 protein: CASSYQEAYEQYF

D gene: NA
clone size: few
J gene: TRBJ1-6
V gene: TRBV2
CDR3 DNA: TGTGCCAGCAGTGATTGGGGGAACTCTTCACCCCTCCACTTT
CDR3 protein: CASSDWGNSSPLHF

D gene: NA
clone size: NA
J gene: TRBJ1-6
V gene: TRBV6-5
CDR3 DNA: TGTGCCAGCAGAGGCGGCTCGAATTCACCCCTCCACTTT
CDR3 protein: CASRGGSNSPLHF

D gene: NA
clone size: NA
J gene: TRBJ2-2
V gene: TRBV18
CDR3 DNA: TGTGCCAGCTCACCACCGACAGGAACTACCGGGGAGCTGTTTTTT
CDR3 protein: CASSPPTGTTGELFF

D gene: TRBD1
clone size: NA
J gene: TRBJ2-4
V gene: TRBV5-6
CDR3 DNA: TGTGCCAGCAGCTTAGGGACAGGGGAAAACATTCAGTACTTC
CDR3 protein: CASSLGTGENIQYF

D gene: NA
clone size: NA
J gene: TRBJ1-2
V gene: TRBV7-8
CDR3 DNA: TGTGCCAGCAGCTTGGGGCTCGGGGCAACTAACTATGGCTACACCTTC
CDR3 protein: CASSLGLGATNYGYTF

D gene: NA
clone size: NA
J gene: TRBJ2-7
V gene: TRBV30
CDR3 DNA: TGTGCCTGGAGTGTAGGGGCCTACGAGCAGTACTTC
CDR3 protein: CAWSVGAYEQYF

D gene: NA
clone size: NA
J gene: TRBJ1-6
V gene: TRBV5-1
CDR3 DNA: TGCGCCAGCAGCGAGACGGGGGACCCCTATTCACCCCTCCACTTT
CDR3 protein: CASSETGDPYSPLHF

D gene: TRBD1
clone size: NA
J gene: TRBJ1-6
V gene: TRBV7-2
CDR3 DNA: TGTGCCAGCAGCTCCCGGGACAGAAATTCACCCCTCCACTTT
CDR3 protein: CASSSRDRNSPLHF

D gene: NA
clone size: NA
J gene: TRBJ1-5
V gene: TRBV5-1
CDR3 DNA: TGCGCCAGCAGCTTGGATCCAGGGGGCAATCAGCCCCAGCATTTT
CDR3 protein: CASSLDPGGNQPQHF

D gene: NA
clone size: NA
J gene: TRBJ1-1
V gene: TRBV11-2
CDR3 DNA: TGTGCCAGCAGCCCGGCCCTACAGAGGACCGAAGCTTTCTTT
CDR3 protein: CASSPALQRTEAFF

D gene: NA
clone size: once
J gene: TRBJ2-7
V gene: TRBV7-6
CDR3 DNA: TGTGCCAGCAGCTTAGCGGGATACTCCTACGAGCAGTACTTC
CDR3 protein: CASSLAGYSYEQYF